The present entry profiles one TCR beta chain with its context. The CDR3 runs 14 residues. Reanalyzing the 5' RACE reads, TCRdb keeps one entry per CDR3 protein, without DNA. This sample's table has about 440,000 distinct CDR3 sequences. The data belong to a study of monozygotic twins with inflammatory bowel disease. The V call is TRBV12-3 or TRBV12-4, the J call TRBJ2-3; TCRdb calls TRBD1, which cannot be checked without DNA. The sequencing sample was made of blood. The sequence was collected from a human donor with ulcerative colitis or Crohn's disease, or a healthy co-twin of an affected twin (not recorded which). CDR3 sequence reads: CATKRGSDSDTQYF.